This T cell receptor beta chain was captured by sequencing in a study of identical twins. A universal primer site was added by template switching, and unique molecular identifiers were carried by the cDNA. One entry per CDR3 protein, called by TCRdb with MiXCR from the 5' RACE reads. Of 400,000 to 550,000 distinct CDR3 sequences listed, around 15% are singletons. Germline values: CDR1 MDHEN, CDR2 SYDVKM. Deletions cut 11 bases from V and 0 bases from J, with 14 bases between. CDR3 size: 13 residues. Healthy Caucasian individuals made up all the donors. To note about this clonotype: Antigen: not known.

General observations from the study: Partly confounded zero-insertion analyses could result from invariant MAIT and iNKT cells.

The same data also went into a second study, on yellow fever vaccine responses in identical twins.

Sequencing used CD4+ T cells sorted from blood. The J gene is TRBJ2-7, the V gene TRBV28; D not certain. The clonotype comes from a woman between 18 and 30 years old in good health. CDR3 protein: CACALKPSYEQYF. CDR3 coding DNA: TGTGCCTGTGCCCTCAAACCCTCCTACGAGCAGTACTTC.